This T cell receptor (beta chain) was captured by sequencing in a study of long-term antiretroviral therapy in people with HIV. Survey-level immunoSEQ v3.0 assays were run. Sequencing was intended to reach roughly 40,000-50,000 T-cell genomes per sample. The method was immunoSEQ multiplex PCR; TCRdb's version includes in-frame clones alone and lacks a portion of them. The sample holds approximately 36,000 clones; over 75% are singletons and the top ten take around 6.1%. The study, taken as a whole, reports: Researchers lacked any data on ART adherence, viral resistance or therapy changes. Possibly under older ART regimens, blood was drawn between the mid-2000s and the late 2010s.

Points on this clone: The antigen is not known.

Trimming removed 5 bases from V and 4 bases from J; junction bases left unmatched: 8. This CDR3 comprises 15 residues. CDR1 is MDHEN and CDR2 is SYDVKM in the germline V gene. There were no participants with HIV treated outside the United States. The chain joins TRBV28 to TRBJ2-5, with 9 bases identical to TRBD1. The sequence came from a young man with HIV. This specimen was unsorted PBMCs, taken 0.6 years after starting antiretroviral therapy. Here the CDR3 reads CASSHGTGPPETQYF. The CDR3 bases are TGTGCCAGCAGTCATGGGACAGGGCCCCCAGAGACCCAGTACTTC.